This TCR beta chain was recovered during a study of neurological immune-mediated disorders. General study points: The greatest TCR clonal expansion appeared in HTLV-1-associated myelopathy and the smallest, falling below healthy controls, in multiple sclerosis.

The cells used in sorted libraries, CD4+ or CD8+ T cells, numbered about a million. V was cut by 3 bases and J by 3 bases, with 12 bases left in between. Germline-derived CDR1 and CDR2 are MNHEY and SMNVEV (reference sequence). CDR3 length: 14 amino acids. This clonotype was detected many times. The antigen is unknown. The authors made cDNA by 5'RACE with 10-nucleotide random UMIs. The yield of each sequencing run was over 200 million TCR-beta sequences from 15-18 subjects. TCRdb passed the 5' RACE reads through MiXCR, listing each CDR3 protein once. The table includes roughly 22,000 distinct CDR3 sequences, over 5.5% detected once.

The source material was CD8+ T cells from blood. This TCR was recovered from a man between 18 and 35 years old in good health. The rearrangement links TRBV27 to TRBJ2-7, with D possibly being TRBD1 (6 bases). CDR3 sequence: CASSLWQGNYEQYF. The DNA of the CDR3 is TGTGCCAGCAGTTTGTGGCAGGGGAACTACGAGCAGTACTTC.